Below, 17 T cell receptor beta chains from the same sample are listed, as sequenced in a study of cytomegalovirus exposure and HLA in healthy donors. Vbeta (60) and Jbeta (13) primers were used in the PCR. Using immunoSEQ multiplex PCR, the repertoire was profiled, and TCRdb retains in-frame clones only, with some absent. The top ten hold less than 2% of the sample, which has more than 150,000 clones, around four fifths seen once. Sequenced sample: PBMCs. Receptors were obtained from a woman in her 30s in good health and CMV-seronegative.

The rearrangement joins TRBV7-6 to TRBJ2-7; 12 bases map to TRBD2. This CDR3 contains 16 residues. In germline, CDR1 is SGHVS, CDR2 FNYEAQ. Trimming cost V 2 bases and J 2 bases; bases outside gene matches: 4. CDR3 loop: CASSLPPSGGAYEQYF. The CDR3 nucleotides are TGTGCCAGCAGCTTACCGCCTAGCGGGGGGGCCTACGAGCAGTACTTC.

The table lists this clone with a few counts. This chain's CDR3 is CASSEVHSNYGYTF. As DNA, the CDR3 is TGTGCCAGCAGTGAAGTTCACAGTAACTATGGCTACACCTTC. This chain links TRBV6-1 with TRBJ1-2; D not resolved. From germline, CDR1 is MNHNS and CDR2 SASEGT. V lost 1 base, J lost 1 base, and 7 bases lay in between. This CDR3 comprises 14 residues.

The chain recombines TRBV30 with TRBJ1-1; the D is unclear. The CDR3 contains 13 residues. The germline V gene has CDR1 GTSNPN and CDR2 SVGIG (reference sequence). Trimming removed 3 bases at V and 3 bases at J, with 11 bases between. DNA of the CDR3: TGTGCCTGGAGGGACTCGGGATACACTGAAGCTTTCTTT. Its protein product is CAWRDSGYTEAFF.

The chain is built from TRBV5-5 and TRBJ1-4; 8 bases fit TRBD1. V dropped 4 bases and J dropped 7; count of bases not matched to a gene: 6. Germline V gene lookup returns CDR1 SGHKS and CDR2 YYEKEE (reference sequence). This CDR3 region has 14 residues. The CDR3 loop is CASSARQGFEKLFF. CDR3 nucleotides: TGTGCCAGCAGCGCGAGACAGGGGTTTGAAAAACTGTTTTTT. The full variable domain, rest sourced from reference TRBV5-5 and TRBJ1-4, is DAGVTQSPTHLIKTRGQQVTLRCSPISGHKSVSWYQQVLGQGPQFIFQYYEKEERGRGNFPDRFSARQFPNYSSELNVNALLLGDSALYLCASSARQGFEKLFFGSGTQLSVL.

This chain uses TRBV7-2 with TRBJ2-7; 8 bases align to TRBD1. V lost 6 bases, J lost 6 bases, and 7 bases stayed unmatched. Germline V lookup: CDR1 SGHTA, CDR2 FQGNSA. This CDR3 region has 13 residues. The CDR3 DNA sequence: TGTGCCAGCAGTCCCGACAGGGGTGCCGAGCAGTACTTC. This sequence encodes CASSPDRGAEQYF.

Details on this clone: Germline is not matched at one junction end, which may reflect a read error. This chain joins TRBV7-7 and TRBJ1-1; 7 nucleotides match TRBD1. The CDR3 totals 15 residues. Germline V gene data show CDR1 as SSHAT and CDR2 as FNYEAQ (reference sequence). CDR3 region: CASSLGGLRDIEAFF. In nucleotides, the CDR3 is TGTGCTAGCAGCTTAGGGGGCCTCCGGGACATCGAAGCTTTCTTT. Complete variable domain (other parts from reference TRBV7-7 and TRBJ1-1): GAGVSQSPRYKVTKRGQDVTLRCDPISSHATLYWYQQALGQGPEFLTYFNYEAQPDKSGLPSDRFSAERPEGSISTLTIQRTEQRDSAMYRCASSLGGLRDIEAFFGQGTRLTVV.

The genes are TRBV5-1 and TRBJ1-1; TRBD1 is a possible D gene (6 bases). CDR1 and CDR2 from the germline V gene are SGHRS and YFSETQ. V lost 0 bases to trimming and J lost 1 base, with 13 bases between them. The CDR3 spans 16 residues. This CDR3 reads CASSLGVGATNTEAFF. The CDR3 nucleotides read TGCGCCAGCAGCTTGGGGGTGGGGGCGACGAACACTGAAGCTTTCTTT.

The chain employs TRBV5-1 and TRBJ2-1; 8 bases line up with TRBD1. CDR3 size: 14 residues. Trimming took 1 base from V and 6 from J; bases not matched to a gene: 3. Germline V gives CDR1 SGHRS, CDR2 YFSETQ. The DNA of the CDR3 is TGCGCCAGCAGCTTGAAGGGACAGGTCAATGAGCAGTTCTTC. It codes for CASSLKGQVNEQFF.

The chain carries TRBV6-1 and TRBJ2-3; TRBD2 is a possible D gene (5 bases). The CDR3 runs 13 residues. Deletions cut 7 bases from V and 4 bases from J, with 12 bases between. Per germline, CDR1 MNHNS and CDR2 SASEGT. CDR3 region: CASTGLGADTQYF. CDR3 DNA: TGTGCCAGCACCGGCCTCGGGGCAGATACGCAGTATTTT.

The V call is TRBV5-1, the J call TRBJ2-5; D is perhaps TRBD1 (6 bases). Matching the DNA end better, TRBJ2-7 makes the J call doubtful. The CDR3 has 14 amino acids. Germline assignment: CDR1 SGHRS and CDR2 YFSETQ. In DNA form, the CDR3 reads TGCGCCAGTCGGGAACAGGGTACCTCCTACGAGCAGTACTTC. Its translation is CASREQGTSYEQYF.

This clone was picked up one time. Here the CDR3 reads CASSRESSSYEQYF. CDR3 nucleotides: TGTGCCAGCAGTCGAGAGTCGAGCTCCTACGAGCAGTACTTC. The chain links TRBV2 to TRBJ2-7; no firm D call. The germline CDR1 and CDR2 sequences are SNHLY and FYNNEI. This CDR3 spans 14 amino acids. Trimming took 5 bases from V and 0 from J, leaving 11 bases between them.

CDR3 sequence reads: CASSESPGQITDTQYF. The DNA for the CDR3 is TGTGCCAGCAGTGAATCCCCGGGACAGATCACAGATACGCAGTATTTT. The genes are TRBV2 and TRBJ2-3; 7 bases match TRBD1. The V gene's germline CDR1 is SNHLY and CDR2 FYNNEI. The CDR3 totals 16 residues. V shed 2 bases, J shed 2 bases, and the junction held 7 bases outside the gene matches.

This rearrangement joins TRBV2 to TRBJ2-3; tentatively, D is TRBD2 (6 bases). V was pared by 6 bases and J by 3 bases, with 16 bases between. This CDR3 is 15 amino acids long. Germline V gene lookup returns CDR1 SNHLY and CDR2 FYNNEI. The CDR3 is CASRIGLGGTDTQYF. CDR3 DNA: TGTGCCAGCAGGATAGGACTGGGAGGAACAGATACGCAGTATTTT.

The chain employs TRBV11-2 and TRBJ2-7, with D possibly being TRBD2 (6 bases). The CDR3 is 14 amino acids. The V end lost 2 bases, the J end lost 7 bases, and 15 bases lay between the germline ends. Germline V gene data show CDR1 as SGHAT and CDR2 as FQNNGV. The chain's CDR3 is CASSLKPGEVEQYF. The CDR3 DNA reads TGTGCCAGCAGCTTAAAACCGGGGGAGGTAGAGCAGTACTTC.

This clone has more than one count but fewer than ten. In nucleotides, the CDR3 is TGCGCCAGCAGCTTGTGGGGAGTAGAGACTGAAGCTTTCTTT. This translates into CASSLWGVETEAFF. The chain uses TRBV5-1 and TRBJ1-1; D not resolved. V lost 1 base and J lost 5, with 12 bases in between. The CDR3 consists of 14 residues. Germline lookup yields CDR1 SGHRS and CDR2 YFSETQ.

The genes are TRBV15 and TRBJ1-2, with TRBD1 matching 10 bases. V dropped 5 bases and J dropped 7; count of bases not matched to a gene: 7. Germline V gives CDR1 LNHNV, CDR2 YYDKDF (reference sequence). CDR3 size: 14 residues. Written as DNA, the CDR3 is TGTGCCACCAGCCGAGGGACAGGGGCAACTGGCTACACCTTC. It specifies CATSRGTGATGYTF. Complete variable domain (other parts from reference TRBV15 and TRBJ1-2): DAMVIQNPRYQVTQFGKPVTLSCSQTLNHNVMYWYQQKSSQAPKLLFHYYDKDFNNEADTPDNFQSRRPNTSFCFLDIRSPGLGDTAMYLCATSRGTGATGYTFGSGTRLTVV.

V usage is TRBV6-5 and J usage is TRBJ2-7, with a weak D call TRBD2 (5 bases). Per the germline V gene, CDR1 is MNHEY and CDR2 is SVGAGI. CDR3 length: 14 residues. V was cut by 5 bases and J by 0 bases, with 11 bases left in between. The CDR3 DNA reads TGTGCCAGCAGTCCGGACTCGGACTCCTACGAGCAGTACTTC. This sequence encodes CASSPDSDSYEQYF.